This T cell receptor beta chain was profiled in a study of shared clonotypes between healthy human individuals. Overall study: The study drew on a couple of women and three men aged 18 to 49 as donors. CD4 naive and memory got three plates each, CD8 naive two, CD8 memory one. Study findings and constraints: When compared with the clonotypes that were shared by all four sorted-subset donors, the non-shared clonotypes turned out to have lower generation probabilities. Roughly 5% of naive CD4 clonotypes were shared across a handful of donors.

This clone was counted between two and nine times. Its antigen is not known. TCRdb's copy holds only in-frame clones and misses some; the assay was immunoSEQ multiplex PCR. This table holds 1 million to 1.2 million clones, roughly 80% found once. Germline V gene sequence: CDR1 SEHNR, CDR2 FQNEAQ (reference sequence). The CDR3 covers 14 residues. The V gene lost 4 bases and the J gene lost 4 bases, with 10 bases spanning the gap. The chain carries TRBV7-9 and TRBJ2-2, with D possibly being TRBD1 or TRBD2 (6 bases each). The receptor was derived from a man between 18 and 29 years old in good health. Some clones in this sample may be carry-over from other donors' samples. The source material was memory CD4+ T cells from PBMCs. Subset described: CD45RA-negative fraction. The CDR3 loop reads CASSSGALTGELFF. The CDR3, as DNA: TGTGCCAGCAGCTCGGGGGCGCTCACCGGGGAGCTGTTTTTT.